This T cell receptor beta chain emerged from a study of cytomegalovirus exposure and HLA in healthy donors. CDR3 length: 13 amino acids. With 7 bases removed from V and 2 bases from J, the gap between germline ends came to 9 bases. Germline V CDR1 and CDR2: LNHDA, SQIVND (reference sequence). Primers for the PCR totalled 60 Vbeta and 13 Jbeta. Here immunoSEQ multiplex PCR was the method, and the copy in TCRdb shows in-frame clones only, minus some. This table holds about 96,000 clones, roughly 74% found once. This clone has a handful of counts. The clonotype originates from a female donor in good health and CMV-seropositive. Sequencing used PBMCs. The chain uses TRBV19 and TRBJ1-5; tentatively, D is TRBD1 (6 bases). CDR3 sequence: CASKDRGNQPQHF. The CDR3 coding sequence is TGTGCCAGTAAGGACAGAGGCAATCAGCCCCAGCATTTT. Complete variable domain (other parts from reference TRBV19 and TRBJ1-5): DGGITQSPKYLFRKEGQNVTLSCEQNLNHDAMYWYRQDPGQGLRLIYYSQIVNDFQKGDIAEGYSVSREKKESFPLTVTSAQKNPTAFYLCASKDRGNQPQHFGDGTRLSIL.